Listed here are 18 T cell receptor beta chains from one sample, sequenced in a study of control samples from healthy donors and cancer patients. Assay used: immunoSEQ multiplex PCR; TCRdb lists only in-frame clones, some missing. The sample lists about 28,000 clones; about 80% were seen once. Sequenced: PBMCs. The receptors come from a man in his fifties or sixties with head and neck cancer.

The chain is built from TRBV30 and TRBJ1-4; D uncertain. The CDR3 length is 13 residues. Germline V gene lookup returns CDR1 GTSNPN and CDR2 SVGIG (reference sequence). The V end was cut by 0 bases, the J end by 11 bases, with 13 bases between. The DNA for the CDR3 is TGTGCCTGGAGTGTAATGGCCACGGGGAAACTGTTTTTT. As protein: CAWSVMATGKLFF.

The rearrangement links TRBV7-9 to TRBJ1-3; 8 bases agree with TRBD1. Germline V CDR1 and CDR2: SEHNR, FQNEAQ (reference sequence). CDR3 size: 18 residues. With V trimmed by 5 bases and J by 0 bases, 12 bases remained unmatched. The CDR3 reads CASSLISQGATSGNTIYF. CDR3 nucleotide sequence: TGTGCCAGCAGCCTAATCTCCCAGGGGGCAACCTCTGGAAACACCATATATTTT.

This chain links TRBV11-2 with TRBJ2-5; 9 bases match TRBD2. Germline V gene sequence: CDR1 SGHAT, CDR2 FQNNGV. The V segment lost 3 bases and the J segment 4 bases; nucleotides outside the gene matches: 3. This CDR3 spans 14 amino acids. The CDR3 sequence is CASSFVSGRETQYF. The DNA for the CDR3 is TGTGCCAGCAGCTTCGTTAGCGGGAGAGAGACCCAGTACTTC.

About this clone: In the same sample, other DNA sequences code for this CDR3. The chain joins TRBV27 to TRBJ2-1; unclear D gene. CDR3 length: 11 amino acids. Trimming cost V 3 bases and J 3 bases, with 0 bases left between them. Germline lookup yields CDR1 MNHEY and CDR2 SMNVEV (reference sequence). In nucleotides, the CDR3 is TGTGCCAGCAGTTTCTACAATGAGCAGTTCTTC. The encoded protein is CASSFYNEQFF.

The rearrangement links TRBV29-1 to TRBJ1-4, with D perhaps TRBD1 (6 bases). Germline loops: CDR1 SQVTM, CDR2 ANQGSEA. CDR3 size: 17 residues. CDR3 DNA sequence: TGCAACAACTCAAAGGGGGAGGGGAGAAGAACTAATGAAAAACTGTTTTTT. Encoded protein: CNNSKGEGRRTNEKLFF. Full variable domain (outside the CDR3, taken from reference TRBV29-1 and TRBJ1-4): SAVISQKPSRDICQRGTSLTIQCQVDSQVTMMFWYRQQPGQSLTLIATANQGSEATYESGFVIDKFPISRPNLTFSTLTVSNMSPEDSSIYLCNNSKGEGRRTNEKLFFGSGTQLSVL.

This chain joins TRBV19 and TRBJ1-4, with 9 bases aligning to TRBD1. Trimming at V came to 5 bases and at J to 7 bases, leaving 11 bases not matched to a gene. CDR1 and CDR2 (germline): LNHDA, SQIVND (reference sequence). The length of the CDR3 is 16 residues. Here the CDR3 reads CASSFGQGTFVEKLFF. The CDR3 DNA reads TGTGCCAGTAGTTTTGGACAGGGGACCTTCGTTGAAAAACTGTTTTTT.

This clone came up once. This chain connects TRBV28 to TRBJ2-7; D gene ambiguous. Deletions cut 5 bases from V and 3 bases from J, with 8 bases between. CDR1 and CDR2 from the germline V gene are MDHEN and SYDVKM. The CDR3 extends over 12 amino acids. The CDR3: CASSKNYYEQYF. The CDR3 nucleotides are TGTGCCAGCAGTAAGAACTACTACGAGCAGTACTTC.

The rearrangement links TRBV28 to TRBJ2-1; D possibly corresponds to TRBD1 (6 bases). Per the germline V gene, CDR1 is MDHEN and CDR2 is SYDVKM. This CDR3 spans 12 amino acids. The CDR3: CATRRGRDEQFF. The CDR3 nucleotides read TGTGCTACGCGCAGGGGCAGGGATGAGCAGTTCTTC.

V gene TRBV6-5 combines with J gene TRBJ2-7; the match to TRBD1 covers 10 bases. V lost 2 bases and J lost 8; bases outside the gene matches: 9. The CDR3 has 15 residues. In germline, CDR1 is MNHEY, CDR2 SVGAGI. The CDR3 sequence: CASSYLGTGVAQQYF. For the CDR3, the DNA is TGTGCCAGCAGTTACCTTGGGACAGGGGTCGCTCAGCAGTACTTC.

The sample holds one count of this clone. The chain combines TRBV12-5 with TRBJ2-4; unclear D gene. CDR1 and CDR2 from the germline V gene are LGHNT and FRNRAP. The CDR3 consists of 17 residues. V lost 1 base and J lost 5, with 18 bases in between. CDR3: CASGLGGGPLSQNIQYF. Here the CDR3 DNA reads TGTGCTAGTGGTTTGGGAGGCGGCCCCCTATCCCAAAACATTCAGTACTTC.

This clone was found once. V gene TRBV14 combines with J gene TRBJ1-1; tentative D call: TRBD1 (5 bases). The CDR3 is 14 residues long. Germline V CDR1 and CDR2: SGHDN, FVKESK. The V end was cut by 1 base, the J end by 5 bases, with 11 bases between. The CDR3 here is CASSQVWGRTEAFF. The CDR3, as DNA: TGTGCCAGCAGCCAAGTTTGGGGCAGGACTGAAGCTTTCTTT.

The CDR3 region is CASSLTGGKAGELFF. CDR3 DNA sequence: TGTGCCAGCAGCCTGACAGGGGGAAAGGCCGGGGAGCTGTTTTTT. The V call is TRBV7-9, the J call TRBJ2-2; TRBD1 matches at 9 bases. CDR3 length equals 15 residues. Trimming took 5 bases from V and 6 from J; bases not matched to a gene: 7. Germline V gene sequence: CDR1 SEHNR, CDR2 FQNEAQ (reference sequence).

This chain's CDR3 is CASSQDPGREKPQHF. CDR3 nucleotide sequence: TGTGCCAGCAGCCAAGATCCCGGACGGGAAAAGCCCCAGCATTTT. This chain uses TRBV3-1 (or the pseudogene TRBV3-2) with TRBJ1-5; D is undetermined. The CDR3 has 15 residues. CDR1 and CDR2 from the germline V gene are LGHDT and YNNKEL (reference sequence). V gave up 0 bases and J gave up 8 bases, with 14 bases separating them.

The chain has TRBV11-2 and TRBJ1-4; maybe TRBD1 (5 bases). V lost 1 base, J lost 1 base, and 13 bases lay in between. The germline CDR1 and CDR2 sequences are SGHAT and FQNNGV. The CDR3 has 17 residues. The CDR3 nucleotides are TGTGCCAGCAGCTTAGGAAGGGGCGCCGTAACTAATGAAAAACTGTTTTTT. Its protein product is CASSLGRGAVTNEKLFF. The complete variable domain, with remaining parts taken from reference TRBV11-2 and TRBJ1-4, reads EAGVAQSPRYKIIEKRQSVAFWCNPISGHATLYWYQQILGQGPKLLIQFQNNGVVDDSQLPKDRFSAERLKGVDSTLKIQPAKLEDSAVYLCASSLGRGAVTNEKLFFGSGTQLSVL.

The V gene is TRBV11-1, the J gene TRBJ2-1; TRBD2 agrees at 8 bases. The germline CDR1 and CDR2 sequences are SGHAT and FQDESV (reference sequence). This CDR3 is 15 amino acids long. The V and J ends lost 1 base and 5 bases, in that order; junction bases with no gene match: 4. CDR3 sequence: CASSLGRTSHNEQFF. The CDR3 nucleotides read TGTGCCAGCAGCTTAGGGCGGACTAGCCACAATGAGCAGTTCTTC.

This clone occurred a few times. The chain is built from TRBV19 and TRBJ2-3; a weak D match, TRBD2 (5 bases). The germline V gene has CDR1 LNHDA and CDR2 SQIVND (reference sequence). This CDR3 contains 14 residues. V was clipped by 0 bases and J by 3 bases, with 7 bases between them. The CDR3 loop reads CASSIDTGTDTQYF. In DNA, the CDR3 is TGTGCCAGTAGTATAGATACGGGGACAGATACGCAGTATTTT.

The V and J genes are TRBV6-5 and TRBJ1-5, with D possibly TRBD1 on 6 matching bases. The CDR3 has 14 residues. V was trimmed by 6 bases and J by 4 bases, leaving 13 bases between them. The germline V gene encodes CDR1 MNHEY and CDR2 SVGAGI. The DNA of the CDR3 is TGTGCCAGCAGCCCACAGGGATATAATCAGCCCCAGCATTTT. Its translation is CASSPQGYNQPQHF.

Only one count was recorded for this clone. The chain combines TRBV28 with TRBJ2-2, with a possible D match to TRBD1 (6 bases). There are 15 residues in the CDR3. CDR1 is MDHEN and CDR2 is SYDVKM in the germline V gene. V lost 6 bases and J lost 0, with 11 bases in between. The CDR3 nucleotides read TGTGCCAGCAGCACAGGACAGCCGAACACCGGGGAGCTGTTTTTT. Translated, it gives CASSTGQPNTGELFF.